The rows below give T cell receptor beta chains drawn from one sample of a study of T cell changes during pregnancy in multiple sclerosis. Method: immunoSEQ multiplex PCR; TCRdb's copy keeps in-frame clones and lacks some. Among some 30,000 clones listed, roughly 87% were seen once. The sequenced sample was CD8+ T cells from peripheral blood mononuclear cells, obtained before pregnancy. These receptors were obtained from a female donor with multiple sclerosis, enrolled in a pregnancy study. The conserved cysteine and the conserved F or W are not part of the CDR3 here.

v_gene	j_gene	CDR3aa
TRBV9	TRBJ1-2	ASSGDGTGRLNGYT
TRBV4-3	TRBJ1-2	ASSQVRRDGYGYT
TRBV7-9	TRBJ1-1	ASSYPGGGTEAF
TRBV7-3	TRBJ2-7	ASSPGLAGTYEQY
TRBV7-9	TRBJ1-1	ASSLDSFS
TRBV9	TRBJ2-7	ASSVVPTSPYEQY
TRBV27	TRBJ1-5	ASSAAGYSNQPQH
TRBV7-9	TRBJ1-2	ASSSPLSRDYGYT
TRBV6-4	TRBJ2-3	ASSDSPSGSTDTQY
TRBV28	TRBJ1-6	ASSFSRTGNSPLH
TRBV7-3	TRBJ2-3	ASSPHLSDTDTQY
TRBV10-3	TRBJ2-1	AISELPGQTTDNEQF
TRBV4-2	TRBJ2-5	ASSAVSGEETQY
TRBV6-1	TRBJ2-7	ASTTRTVYEQY
TRBV7-9	TRBJ2-5	ASSLPSGGAETQY
TRBV19	TRBJ2-1	ASSSTGQSYNEQF
TRBV29-1	TRBJ2-1	SVEGQGLNEQF
TRBV4-1	TRBJ2-1	ASSQDSELVREQF
TRBV19	TRBJ2-3	ASSDRTGADTQY
TRBV5-1	TRBJ1-3	ASSLETDRNTIY
TRBV6-6	TRBJ2-1	ASSPGVLEQF
TRBV27	TRBJ1-1	ASSLSIGGEAF
TRBV15	TRBJ1-1	ATSPEENTEAF
TRBV19	TRBJ1-5	ASSIERARDQPQH
TRBV5-1	TRBJ2-1	ASGFPQAGDYNEQF
TRBV4-2	TRBJ2-5	ASSQGGRGSGRQETQY
TRBV13	TRBJ1-1	ASSLTQGETEAF
TRBV27	TRBJ1-1	ASSLGLGAEAF
TRBV27	TRBJ2-1	ASSLAGGMEQF
TRBV28	TRBJ2-5	ASSLRGGAQETQY
TRBV19	TRBJ1-1	ASSRLGPDTEAF
TRBV5-1	TRBJ2-1	ASSRRDPNNNEQF
TRBV4-3	TRBJ2-1	ASSQDIASGVSNEQF
TRBV5-4	TRBJ1-1	ASWGGLRTEAF
TRBV9	TRBJ2-7	ASSVDSGASYEQY
TRBV7-3	TRBJ2-1	ASSLLLAGGPASYNEQF
TRBV27	TRBJ1-5	ASSLKGSNQPQH
TRBV28	TRBJ2-6	ASSLHRFSGANVLT
TRBV19	TRBJ1-2	ARQSRRANYGYT
TRBV5-4	TRBJ2-3	ASSFSGVDTQY
TRBV6-5	TRBJ2-1	ASSSGTSNLNEQF
TRBV15	TRBJ1-2	ATSGRGQVAFGYT
TRBV5-6	TRBJ2-5	ASSLAGDGKTQY
TRBV6-4	TRBJ1-6	ASSDGRDNSPLH
TRBV4-1	TRBJ2-3	ASSQEVGVTDTQY
TRBV6-6	TRBJ1-6	ASRAHSWDSPLH
TRBV6-4	TRBJ2-1	ASSAVAPSGEQF
TRBV27	TRBJ2-2	ASSSSGRRDTGELF
TRBV11-1	TRBJ2-2	ASSLVRDPNTGELF
TRBV27	TRBJ1-6	ASSFWAAYNSPLH
TRBV4-3	TRBJ1-1	ASSQAAGSDTEAF
TRBV27	TRBJ1-2	ASSHSWDRANYGYT